This T cell receptor beta chain was recorded in a study of blood T cell repertoires in COVID-19. Overall study context: Sites across the United States, Italy and Spain contributed samples from acute and convalescent COVID-19.

V gave up 0 bases and J gave up 6 bases, with 12 bases separating them. Germline V gives CDR1 SGDLS, CDR2 YYNGEE. This CDR3 is 14 amino acids long. Methods used by the authors: Amplified reference gene primers provided the basis for estimating nucleated cell counts. The repertoire was sequenced with immunoSEQ multiplex PCR; TCRdb's copy has only in-frame clones and lacks some. Clone size and V and J calls were adopted from that table, with D and trimming inferred from the DNA. This table has 150,000 to 200,000 clones, 80% appearing once. Researchers sorted participants into cohorts using their self-reported clinical history. People in the exposed group encountered a COVID-19 case within 2 weeks before entering the study.

The TCR sequence derives from a man aged 60-69 years who had been exposed to COVID-19. The rearrangement links TRBV9 to TRBJ1-1; TRBD1 is a possible D gene (6 bases). The sample taken for sequencing was PBMCs or T cells enriched from blood (not recorded which). CDR3: CASSVGQGPAEAFF. CDR3 coding DNA: TGTGCCAGCAGCGTAGGGCAGGGGCCCGCTGAAGCTTTCTTT.